This T cell receptor (beta chain) was observed in a study of OX40 agonist ivuxolimab in advanced cancers. Overall study: Clinicians treated patients with ivuxolimab, an agonistic anti-OX40 (CD134) antibody.

At baseline, cycle 4 day 1, and cycle 7 day 1, blood was sampled. CDR1 is SGHRS and CDR2 is YFSETQ in the germline V gene. With 7 bases removed from V and 6 bases from J, the gap between germline ends came to 17 bases. The CDR3 consists of 14 residues. Data came from immunoSEQ multiplex PCR; TCRdb stores just in-frame clones and leaves some out. The profile shows about 140,000 clones, about 93% of them singletons. Material: CD4+ or CD8+ T cells sorted from blood, obtained in a trial of the OX40 agonist ivuxolimab. The V gene is TRBV5-1, the J gene TRBJ1-5, with a possible D match to TRBD1 (6 bases). The receptor's source is an adult with an advanced solid tumor such as melanoma, head and neck, liver or kidney cancer. The CDR3 bases are TGCGCCAGCTCCGAGGGGGGGCGCGGTCAGCCCCAGCATTTT. Residues: CASSEGGRGQPQHF.